This T cell receptor beta chain was profiled in a study of T-cell reconstitution after alpha-beta-depleted transplantation in children. Regarding this clonotype: The antigen is undetermined.

Overall study results and limits: Several hundred rapidly expanded clones from non-depleted graft cells reportedly supplied alpha-beta T cells about two months post-transplant.

A TCRbeta library incorporating unique molecular identifiers was prepared. TCRdb redid the calling of the PCR reads with MiXCR, one entry per CDR3 protein. The sample holds around 440,000 distinct CDR3 sequences, about 17% seen once. V dropped 2 bases and J dropped 5 bases, with 12 bases sitting between them. This CDR3 spans 14 amino acids. Germline V gene sequence: CDR1 SGHTA, CDR2 FQGNSA. This rearrangement joins TRBV7-2 to TRBJ2-5; no clear D. The sequence derives from a boy less than two years old who had a stem cell transplant for Wiskott-Aldrich syndrome, so the T cells may come from the graft donor. Specimen: PBMCs, mostly from graft donor cells, collected 360 days after TCRalphabeta/CD19-depleted stem cell transplant. This CDR3 is CASSLLGIGETQYF. Written as DNA, the CDR3 is TGTGCCAGCAGCTTATTGGGGATCGGGGAGACCCAGTACTTC.